This passage covers 5 T cell receptor beta chains from one sample sequenced in a study of CD8 T cells in Susac syndrome. Random hexamers served to reverse transcribe about 0.5 to 1 ug RNA. TCRdb fed the immunoSEQ multiplex PCR reads into MiXCR, producing one record per CDR3 protein. Among fewer than 350,000 distinct CDR3 sequences, about 91% were seen once, and the ten largest hold over 0.065%. The material sequenced was CD4+ T cells from PBMCs. The receptor set was obtained from a human donor with multiple sclerosis.

V and J are TRBV6-5 and TRBJ2-2; D is perhaps TRBD1 (7 bases). CDR3 size: 16 residues. The V end lost 0 bases, the J end lost 5 bases, and 13 bases lay between the germline ends. Germline V lookup: CDR1 MNHEY, CDR2 SVGAGI. The CDR3 spells CASSYSPTGRTGELFF. The CDR3, as DNA: TGTGCCAGCAGTTACTCCCCGACAGGGAGGACCGGGGAGCTGTTTTTT.

CDR3 in amino acids: CSVDLTGVQETQYF. The CDR3 coding sequence is TGCAGCGTTGATTTAACAGGGGTCCAGGAGACCCAGTACTTC. J is TRBJ2-5 and V is TRBV29-1, with 7 bases identical to TRBD1. CDR3 size: 14 residues. Germline CDR1 reads SQVTM; CDR2 reads ANQGSEA. J gave up 5 bases and V 3 bases, and 9 bases lay outside the gene matches.

Here the CDR3 reads CASSYRLSPGGINYGYTF. CDR3 DNA: TGTGCCAGCAGTTACAGGCTTTCACCGGGAGGAATAAACTATGGCTACACCTTC. This chain links TRBV6-2 or TRBV6-3 with TRBJ1-2; D not certain. The V gene's germline CDR1 is MNHEY and CDR2 SVGEGT. CDR3 length: 18 residues. V lost 2 bases and J 2 bases, leaving 21 bases between the germline ends.

This chain's CDR3 is CASFRTLADEAFF. The CDR3 nucleotides read TGTGCCAGTTTCCGGACCCTCGCTGATGAAGCTTTCTTT. The V call is TRBV18, the J call TRBJ1-1; D remains ambiguous. The CDR3 length is 13 residues. Per germline, CDR1 KGHSH and CDR2 LQKENI. The V end lost 9 bases, the J end lost 7 bases, and 18 bases lay between the germline ends.

The chain is built from TRBV19 and TRBJ1-5, with D hard to call. The CDR3 covers 13 residues. V was pared by 5 bases and J by 1 base, with 6 bases between. Germline V gives CDR1 LNHDA, CDR2 SQIVND (reference sequence). CDR3 loop: CASSPISNQPQHF. CDR3 sequence (DNA): TGTGCCAGTAGTCCGATCAGCAATCAGCCCCAGCATTTT. The complete variable domain, with remaining parts taken from reference TRBV19 and TRBJ1-5, reads DGGITQSPKYLFRKEGQNVTLSCEQNLNHDAMYWYRQDPGQGLRLIYYSQIVNDFQKGDIAEGYSVSREKKESFPLTVTSAQKNPTAFYLCASSPISNQPQHFGDGTRLSIL.